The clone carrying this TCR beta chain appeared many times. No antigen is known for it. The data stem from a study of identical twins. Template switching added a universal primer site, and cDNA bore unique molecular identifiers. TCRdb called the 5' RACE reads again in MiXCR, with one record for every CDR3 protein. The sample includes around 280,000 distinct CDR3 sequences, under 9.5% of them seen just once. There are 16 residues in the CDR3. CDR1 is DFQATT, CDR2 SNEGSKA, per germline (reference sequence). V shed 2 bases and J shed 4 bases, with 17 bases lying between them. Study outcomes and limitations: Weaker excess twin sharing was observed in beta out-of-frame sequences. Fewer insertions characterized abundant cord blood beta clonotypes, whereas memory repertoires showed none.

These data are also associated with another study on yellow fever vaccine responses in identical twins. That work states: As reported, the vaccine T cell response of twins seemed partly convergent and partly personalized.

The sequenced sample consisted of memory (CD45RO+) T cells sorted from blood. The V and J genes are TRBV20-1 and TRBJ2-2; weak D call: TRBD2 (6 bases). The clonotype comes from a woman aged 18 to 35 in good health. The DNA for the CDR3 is TGCAGTGCTAGACCCGAGCGGGTGGTTCTCACCGGGGAGCTGTTTTTT. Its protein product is CSARPERVVLTGELFF.